This T cell receptor beta chain was identified in a study of cytomegalovirus exposure and HLA in healthy donors. Study results and caveats: Accurate prediction of most subjects' HLA-A and HLA-B alleles from TCR beta sequences was reported. Later findings reportedly placed an Asian-associated ancestry cluster below the roughly 670-donor mean for N-insertions. In vitro assays verified that three CMV-associated chains recognized CMV antigens specifically.

For this clone: Its specificity is not known.

Use of 60 Vbeta and 13 Jbeta primers characterized the PCR. TCRdb keeps only in-frame clones here, not all; method: immunoSEQ multiplex PCR. The sample lists 98,000 or so clones; roughly three quarters were seen once. Germline CDR1 MDHEN, CDR2 SYDVKM. Trimming pared 7 bases from V and 3 bases from J, leaving 15 bases between. The CDR3 spans 14 residues. This TCR came from a female donor in good health and CMV-seronegative. The material sequenced was PBMCs. V and J are TRBV28 and TRBJ1-1; tentatively, D is TRBD1 (5 bases). CDR3 sequence: CASTELGEDTEAFF. The CDR3 DNA reads TGTGCCAGCACGGAGTTAGGGGAGGACACTGAAGCTTTCTTT.